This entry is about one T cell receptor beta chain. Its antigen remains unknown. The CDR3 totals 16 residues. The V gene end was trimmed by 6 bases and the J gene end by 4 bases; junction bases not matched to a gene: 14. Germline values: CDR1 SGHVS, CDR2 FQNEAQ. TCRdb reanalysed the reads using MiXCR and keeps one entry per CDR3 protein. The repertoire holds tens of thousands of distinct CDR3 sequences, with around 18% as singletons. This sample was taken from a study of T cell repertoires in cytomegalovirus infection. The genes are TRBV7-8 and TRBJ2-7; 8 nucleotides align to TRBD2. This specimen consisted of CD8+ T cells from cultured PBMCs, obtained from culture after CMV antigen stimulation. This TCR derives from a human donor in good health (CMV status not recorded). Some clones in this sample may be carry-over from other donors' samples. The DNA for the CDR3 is TGTGCCAGCAGTCCGGGTTCGGCGGGAGGAGGTTACGAGCAGTACTTC. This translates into CASSPGSAGGGYEQYF.